This T cell receptor (beta chain) comes out of a study of cytomegalovirus exposure and HLA in healthy donors. A word on this clone: Its matching antigen is unknown.

Study results and caveats: The study assumed roughly uniform donor sequencing depth for presence/absence analyses. TCR association rates varied by HLA locus in a later analysis, with DRB1 highest and HLA-C lowest.

Primers: 60 Vbeta forward and 13 Jbeta reverse. Assay: immunoSEQ multiplex PCR; the TCRdb copy retains only in-frame clones and omits some. The sample has fewer than 350,000 clones; about 90% are singletons. CDR3 size: 14 residues. J gave up 4 bases and V 3 bases, and 3 bases lay outside the gene matches. Germline V gene lookup returns CDR1 SGHRS and CDR2 YFSETQ. This clonotype was obtained from a young woman in good health and CMV-seronegative. Sequencing was done on a sample of PBMCs. The chain couples TRBV5-1 to TRBJ1-4; 7 bases align to TRBD1. The CDR3 here is CASSSGGRNEKLFF. The CDR3 DNA reads as TGCGCCAGCAGCTCAGGGGGGCGTAATGAAAAACTGTTTTTT.